This is a list of T cell receptor beta chains from one sample in a study of T cell repertoires in cytomegalovirus infection. TCRdb processed the reads anew with MiXCR; each CDR3 protein has one entry. The data contain 150,000 to 200,000 distinct CDR3 sequences, roughly 14% of them singletons. Specimen: PBMCs. The receptors come from a human donor in good health (CMV status not recorded). Some clones in this sample may be carry-over from other donors' samples. Each CDR3 is given with its conserved first and last residue. D genes are given only for firm matches. For some rows the clone size is stated as once, few or many, or as a class when expanded; others skip it.

clone_size	v_call	j_call	d_call	cdr3_nt	cdr3_aa
once	TRBV10-3	TRBJ2-2	TRBD1	TGTGCCACCAGACAGGGCACCGGGGAGCTGTTTTTT	CATRQGTGELFF
many	TRBV28	TRBJ2-7	-	TGTGCCAGCCGGGGACCTGGGGGTAACTACGAGCAGTACTTC	CASRGPGGNYEQYF
many	TRBV28	TRBJ2-5	-	TGTGCCAGCAGTCCCCCGGCGGGCTGGGAGACCCAGTACTTC	CASSPPAGWETQYF
many	TRBV7-9	TRBJ2-7	TRBD2	TGTGCCAGCAGCTTTCCGGCGACTAGCGGGAGGAGGTACTTC	CASSFPATSGRRYF
-	TRBV6-2/TRBV6-3	TRBJ1-1	-	TGTGCCAGCAGTTACGAGGGCGCAGGAACTGAAGCTTTCTTT	CASSYEGAGTEAFF
-	TRBV6-4	TRBJ2-1	-	TGTGCCAGCAGCCGGAGGGAGCCGGGGGAGCAGTTCTTC	CASSRREPGEQFF
-	TRBV7-9	TRBJ1-6	TRBD1	TGTGCCAGCAGCCCAAACAGGGGTTCACCCCTCCACTTT	CASSPNRGSPLHF
many	TRBV7-2	TRBJ1-2	-	TGTGCCAGCAGCTTTAGGTTGCAGAATGGCTACACCTTC	CASSFRLQNGYTF
few	TRBV5-1	TRBJ2-2	TRBD1	TGCGCCAGCAGCTTCCTATGGGGACAGCAGAACACCGGGGAGCTGTTTTTT	CASSFLWGQQNTGELFF
many	TRBV7-7	TRBJ2-2	-	TGTGCCAGCAGTTTGGGCAGGACGAACACCGGGGAGCTGTTTTTT	CASSLGRTNTGELFF
many	TRBV20-1	TRBJ2-1	TRBD2	TGCAGTGCCCCGGGACTAGCGTCGAGCTCCTACAATGAGCAGTTCTTC	CSAPGLASSSYNEQFF
few	TRBV10-3	TRBJ1-6	-	TGTGCCATCAGTGAGATGAGGTCTAATTCACCCCTCCACTTT	CAISEMRSNSPLHF
-	TRBV28	TRBJ1-2	-	TGTGCCAGCGGCTCGACCAGCCAACAAGGCTACACCTTC	CASGSTSQQGYTF
few	TRBV4-2	TRBJ2-5	-	TGTGCCAGCAGCCAAGATAGGGGTTTAGAGACCCAGTACTTC	CASSQDRGLETQYF
-	TRBV7-3	TRBJ2-1	TRBD2	TGTGCCAGCAGCTCCTGGACTAGCGGTATTCACTCCTACAATGAGCAGTTCTTC	CASSSWTSGIHSYNEQFF
few	TRBV6-2/TRBV6-3	TRBJ2-6	TRBD2	TGTGCCAGCACGGGAGGGGCGAGAGGGGCCAACGTCCTGACTTTC	CASTGGARGANVLTF
-	TRBV27	TRBJ2-1	-	TGTGCCAGCAGTTTATCGTTGGCCGCGTCATCCTACAATGAGCAGTTCTTC	CASSLSLAASSYNEQFF
-	TRBV29-1	TRBJ2-7	TRBD1	TGCAGCGCCTTGGACAGGGCAGGCTACGAGCAGTACTTC	CSALDRAGYEQYF
-	TRBV6-2/TRBV6-3	TRBJ2-1	-	TGTGCCAGCAAGGGAGAGGGCTCCTACAATGAGCAGTTCTTC	CASKGEGSYNEQFF
few	TRBV28	TRBJ1-1	TRBD1	TGTGCCAGCTTTGAGGGGGCCACCAACGAAGCTTTCTTT	CASFEGATNEAFF
many	TRBV7-8	TRBJ2-5	-	TGTGCCAGCAGCCCTAAAGCGGAGACCCAGTACTTC	CASSPKAETQYF
-	TRBV20-1	TRBJ2-1	TRBD2	TGCAGTGCTAGAGCCCTCCGAGGCGACCCGGGGGGGAATGAGCAGTTCTTC	CSARALRGDPGGNEQFF
-	TRBV6-5	TRBJ1-2	-	TGTGCCACCCGGACGGGGACGCGCGGCTACACCTTC	CATRTGTRGYTF
few	TRBV20-1	TRBJ1-5	TRBD1	TGCAGTACCATAGGACAGGGTCCCAATCAGCCCCAGCATTTT	CSTIGQGPNQPQHF
few	TRBV2	TRBJ1-2	-	TGTGCCAGCAGTGTAGTCAACTATGGCTACACCTTC	CASSVVNYGYTF
many	TRBV7-2	TRBJ1-5	-	TGTGCCAGCAGCTTATCCCGGGATCAGCCCCAGCATTTT	CASSLSRDQPQHF
many	TRBV30	TRBJ1-1	TRBD1	TGTGCCTGGAGTGTGGAGGGACAGTTGAACACTGAAGCTTTCTTT	CAWSVEGQLNTEAFF
few	TRBV2	TRBJ1-1	-	TGTGCCAGCAGTCCAAGGACAGTCATGAACACTGAAGCTTTCTTT	CASSPRTVMNTEAFF
few	TRBV20-1	TRBJ2-7	-	TGCAGTGCTAGAGATCGGGGGCACCACGAGCAGTACTTC	CSARDRGHHEQYF
many	TRBV7-9	TRBJ1-2	-	TGTGCCAGCAGCCTGGGAGTCGGGAACTATGGCTACACCTTC	CASSLGVGNYGYTF
many	TRBV19	TRBJ2-1	-	TGTGCCAGTAGTACCCCTCTTCCAAGGCCCTACAATGAGCAGTTCTTC	CASSTPLPRPYNEQFF
many	TRBV7-2	TRBJ2-5	TRBD2	TGTGCCAGCAGCTTAAGGACAGGTTGGACTAGCGGGAGCCAAGAGACCCAGTACTTC	CASSLRTGWTSGSQETQYF
-	TRBV7-9	TRBJ2-3	-	TGTGCCAACAGCCCGCGCGGGGACACCACAGATACGCAGTATTTT	CANSPRGDTTDTQYF